The rows below give T cell receptor beta chains drawn from one sample of a study of Graves' ophthalmopathy and Graves' hyperthyroidism. TCRdb re-derived calls from the multiplex PCR reads in MiXCR, one entry per CDR3 protein. The repertoire holds 450,000 to 600,000 distinct CDR3 sequences, with 39% as singletons. The specimen sequenced was peripheral blood or thyroid tissue (not recorded which). These receptors originate from an adult man with Graves' hyperthyroidism. Both conserved end residues are trimmed from each CDR3. Each record gives: V gene, CDR3 protein.

V gene: TRBV5-8
CDR3 protein: ASSLSPGFTYEQY

V gene: TRBV6-4
CDR3 protein: ASSFFYDNSPLH

V gene: TRBV18
CDR3 protein: ASSPQLLAGTGYNSPLH

V gene: TRBV29-1
CDR3 protein: SGKHNEQF

V gene: TRBV6-6
CDR3 protein: ASRDRGDEETQY

V gene: TRBV10-3
CDR3 protein: AISEVAMGTQY

V gene: TRBV5-1
CDR3 protein: ASRSTRGTYNEQF

V gene: TRBV7-2
CDR3 protein: ASSSYTQGHAGNTIY

V gene: TRBV7-9
CDR3 protein: ASSLKGLQPY

V gene: TRBV15
CDR3 protein: ATGTDQETQY

V gene: TRBV7-2
CDR3 protein: ASSRDRVQFTEAF

V gene: TRBV10-3
CDR3 protein: AISESGGNQPQY

V gene: TRBV20-1
CDR3 protein: SAPRQAPSNYGYT

V gene: TRBV25-1
CDR3 protein: ASSDGPRPNSPLH

V gene: TRBV13
CDR3 protein: ASSFQGAHQPQH

V gene: TRBV9
CDR3 protein: ASSVNAGSNQPQH

V gene: TRBV20-1
CDR3 protein: SARPQTGKANTRELF

V gene: TRBV7-9
CDR3 protein: ASSLSPLTHYEQY

V gene: TRBV15
CDR3 protein: ATSRDLEGYYNEQF

V gene: TRBV12-3/TRBV12-4
CDR3 protein: ASSLNPAASVETQY

V gene: TRBV24-1
CDR3 protein: ATSDQGLAVYNEQF

V gene: TRBV7-9
CDR3 protein: ASSRGAGGVGETQY

V gene: TRBV4-1
CDR3 protein: ASSQERDRSYEQY

V gene: TRBV20-1
CDR3 protein: SARVARGTDEAF